The 20 T cell receptor beta chains below were found in one sample sequenced in a study of T cells after posttransplantation cyclophosphamide. Measured with immunoSEQ multiplex PCR; TCRdb has only the in-frame clones, and not every one. The table lists about 36,000 clones, around four fifths of them singletons, with roughly 7.4% in the top ten. Cyclophosphamide on days +3 and +4 followed busulfan-fludarabine conditioning and a marrow graft. The sample here was CD4+ T cells sorted from blood, taken approximately 2,000 days after a stem cell transplant with posttransplant cyclophosphamide. Every receptor here comes from a female patient aged 40-50 years who received an allogeneic stem cell transplant from a related donor, was CMV-positive, and had no GVHD. Some T cells may be graft donor cells.

The chain combines TRBV7-8 with TRBJ2-7; tentatively, D is TRBD1 (5 bases). In germline, CDR1 is SGHVS, CDR2 FQNEAQ. CDR3 size: 14 residues. The V and J ends lost 4 bases and 5 bases respectively, with 15 bases between them. CDR3 amino acids: CASSSRVRFDEQYF. For the CDR3, the DNA is TGTGCCAGCAGCTCCAGGGTGAGGTTCGACGAGCAGTACTTC.

This clone occurred a few times. The chain combines TRBV5-1 with TRBJ2-7; TRBD2 agrees at 7 bases. Germline-derived CDR1 and CDR2 are SGHRS and YFSETQ. The CDR3 is 13 residues long. V was clipped by 4 bases and J by 6 bases; unmatched bases: 7. The CDR3 protein is CASSLTSSGEQYF. In DNA form, the CDR3 reads TGCGCCAGCAGCCTTACCTCTAGCGGCGAGCAGTACTTC.

Only one count was recorded for this clone. The J gene is TRBJ2-1, the V gene TRBV2; D is perhaps TRBD1 (5 bases). Germline lookup yields CDR1 SNHLY and CDR2 FYNNEI. This CDR3 is built from 14 residues. V shed 8 bases and J shed 8 bases, with 19 bases lying between them. Here the CDR3 reads CASVPDGRVDEQFF. The DNA for the CDR3 is TGTGCCAGCGTCCCGGACGGCAGGGTGGATGAGCAGTTCTTC.

The chain is built from TRBV25-1 and TRBJ1-1; possibly TRBD1 for D (6 bases). There are 16 residues in the CDR3. Germline V gives CDR1 MGHDK, CDR2 SYGVNS. V lost 5 bases, J lost 8 bases, and 24 bases lay in between. DNA of the CDR3: TGTGCCAGCAGTAAACAGGGACGGGGGGGAAGGGGAGAAGCTTTCTTT. Its protein is CASSKQGRGGRGEAFF.

About this clone: No DNA is shown, since the ends of the CDR3 on it are uncertain; the CDR3 is the one TCRdb lists. This chain links TRBV6-1 with TRBJ1-5; the table's D call, TRBD1, was not checked against the DNA. Inclusive of both ends, the CDR3 amounts to 15 amino acids. Germline V CDR1 and CDR2: MNHNS, SASEGT. The chain's CDR3 is CASILGPYSNQPQHF.

The chain has TRBV21-1 and TRBJ1-1. TRBV21-1 is a pseudogene segment. The CDR3 consists of 13 residues. The CDR3, as DNA: TGTGCCAGCAGCAAAGGGGAGGGTGCTGAAGCTTTCTTT. Translating it yields CASSKGEGAEAFF.

The rearrangement joins TRBV7-9 to TRBJ2-5; tentative D call: TRBD2 (5 bases). Germline values: CDR1 SEHNR, CDR2 FQNEAQ (reference sequence). The V and J ends lost 2 bases and 1 base respectively, with 11 bases between them. This CDR3 spans 15 amino acids. As DNA, the CDR3 is TGTGCCAGCAGCTTATTAGGGAGTTCCCAAGAGACCCAGTACTTC. It is translated as CASSLLGSSQETQYF. The full variable domain, rest sourced from reference TRBV7-9 and TRBJ2-5, is DTGVSQNPRHKITKRGQNVTFRCDPISEHNRLYWYRQTLGQGPEFLTYFQNEAQLEKSRLLSDRFSAERPKGSFSTLEIQRTEQGDSAMYLCASSLLGSSQETQYFGPGTRLLVL.

This clone was counted a few times. This chain joins TRBV6-1 and TRBJ1-2, with 9 bases aligning to TRBD1. The CDR3 is 15 amino acids. In germline, CDR1 is MNHNS, CDR2 SASEGT. V gave up 4 bases and J gave up 7 bases; unmatched junction bases: 10. CDR3 sequence (DNA): TGTGCCAGCAGTGCCACGACAGGGGGAAAGGGTGGCTACACCTTC. As protein: CASSATTGGKGGYTF.

In its sample, this clone was seen once. The chain couples TRBV7-3 to TRBJ2-5; 8 bases match TRBD1. The CDR3 loop spans 17 amino acids. After removal of 5 bases from V and 5 bases from J, the junction contained 16 bases not matched to a gene. Germline-derived CDR1 and CDR2 are SGHTA and FQGTGA. CDR3 loop: CASSPYSGTGPRETQYF. For the CDR3, the DNA is TGTGCCAGCAGCCCTTACTCGGGGACAGGCCCCCGGGAGACCCAGTACTTC.

This clone has just one count. V is TRBV5-1 and J is TRBJ2-7; D perhaps matches TRBD2 (5 bases). V was cut by 0 bases and J by 3 bases, with 16 bases left in between. CDR1 is SGHRS, CDR2 YFSETQ, per germline. The CDR3 consists of 16 residues. The CDR3 loop is CASSLASPASRYEQYF. The CDR3, as DNA: TGCGCCAGCAGCTTGGCCTCCCCAGCTAGCCGCTACGAGCAGTACTTC.

CDR3 nucleotide sequence: TGTGCCATCAGTGCGCAACCAACAGGGGGCTACAATGAGCAGTTCTTC. Protein: CAISAQPTGGYNEQFF. V gene TRBV10-3 combines with J gene TRBJ2-1, with TRBD1 matching 8 bases. Unmatched junction bases numbered 8, after V lost 4 bases and J lost 3 bases. Germline V gives CDR1 ENHRY, CDR2 SYGVKD. This CDR3 contains 16 residues.

The count of this clone is one. V gene TRBV5-4 combines with J gene TRBJ2-1; 13 bases line up with TRBD2. Trimming cost V 3 bases and J 0 bases; bases outside gene matches: 6. There are 18 residues in the CDR3. Looked up from germline, CDR1 is SGHNT and CDR2 is YYREEE (reference sequence). The DNA of the CDR3 is TGTGCCAGCAGCTCCGGGACTAGCGGGACCAGCTCCTACAATGAGCAGTTCTTC. Residues: CASSSGTSGTSSYNEQFF.

This clone was recorded only once. The chain links TRBV7-8 to TRBJ2-7, with a weak D call TRBD1 (5 bases). Germline V gives CDR1 SGHVS, CDR2 FQNEAQ. V shed 5 bases and J shed 7 bases, with 15 bases lying between them. This CDR3 is built from 13 residues. The CDR3 spells CASSDRSGREQYF. The CDR3, as DNA: TGTGCCAGCAGCGACCGGTCAGGGCGAGAGCAGTACTTC.

V is TRBV20-1 and J is TRBJ2-7; TRBD2 is a possible D gene (5 bases). Germline V lookup: CDR1 DFQATT, CDR2 SNEGSKA (reference sequence). This CDR3 is built from 11 residues. The ends were cut back, 1 base at V and 6 bases at J, with 7 bases in the middle. DNA for the CDR3: TGCAGTGCTAGAGCAGGAGGCGAGCAGTACTTC. Amino acids: CSARAGGEQYF.

The rearrangement links TRBV9 to TRBJ2-1, with 15 bases fitting TRBD2. Losses at the gene ends were 3 bases for V and 9 bases for J; bases not matched to a gene: 7. Germline CDR1 reads SGDLS; CDR2 reads YYNGEE. The length of the CDR3 is 16 residues. CDR3 coding DNA: TGTGCCAGCAGCGGGACTAGCGGGGGGGCTGTCAGTGAGCAGTTCTTC. It codes for CASSGTSGGAVSEQFF.

The chain links TRBV28 to TRBJ1-2; D unresolved. V was cut by 2 bases and J by 8 bases, with 12 bases left in between. The CDR3 has 13 residues. Germline loops: CDR1 MDHEN, CDR2 SYDVKM. This chain's CDR3 is CASSLVAPPGYTF. For the CDR3, the DNA is TGTGCCAGCAGTTTAGTGGCACCTCCCGGCTACACCTTC.

The J gene is TRBJ1-4, the V gene TRBV27; a weak D match, TRBD1 (5 bases). Per the germline V gene, CDR1 is MNHEY and CDR2 is SMNVEV (reference sequence). This CDR3 comprises 17 residues. V lost 4 bases, J lost 8 bases, and 23 bases lay in between. This CDR3 reads CASSSVAGVGVGEKLFF. CDR3 DNA sequence: TGTGCCAGCAGTTCGGTGGCAGGAGTAGGGGTGGGGGAAAAACTGTTTTTT.

This chain uses TRBV7-2 with TRBJ2-5, with TRBD2 identical over 12 bases. V shed 5 bases, J shed 5 bases, and the junction held 9 bases outside the gene matches. Germline-derived CDR1 and CDR2 are SGHTA and FQGNSA. This CDR3 is 16 amino acids long. CDR3 loop: CASSRTSGVVGETQYF. CDR3 sequence (DNA): TGTGCCAGCAGCCGGACTAGCGGGGTTGTAGGTGAGACCCAGTACTTC.

This clone was observed a handful of times. The chain carries TRBV28 and TRBJ1-5; D not certain. CDR3 size: 12 residues. Germline lookup yields CDR1 MDHEN and CDR2 SYDVKM. The germline V and J ends were trimmed by 8 bases and 4 bases, with 9 bases remaining between them. CDR3 bases: TGTGCCAGCGGGTCGGGGAATCAGCCCCAGCATTTT. This sequence encodes CASGSGNQPQHF.

This clone was counted once. The CDR3 reads CASSMRQGLYEQYF. Here the CDR3 DNA reads TGTGCCAGTAGTATGAGGCAGGGGTTGTACGAGCAGTACTTC. The chain recombines TRBV19 with TRBJ2-7; tentative D call: TRBD1 (6 bases). Germline CDR1 and CDR2: LNHDA and SQIVND (reference sequence). This CDR3 is built from 14 residues. V gave up 3 bases and J gave up 4 bases, with 13 bases separating them.